Included here is one T cell receptor (beta chain) sequence, with context. Its antigen is as yet unknown. The sample belongs to a study of cytomegalovirus exposure and HLA in healthy donors. In the study overall: In an early release, HLA-typed donors contributed approximately 82 million unique TCR sequences. Overall study findings and caveats: Analyses of presence and absence presupposed an approximately uniform sequencing depth across donors.

The CDR3 spans 15 residues. Germline V gene sequence: CDR1 SQVTM, CDR2 ANQGSEA. Trimming removed 7 bases from V and 7 bases from J; junction bases left unmatched: 9. The study ran its PCR with 60 Vbeta and 13 Jbeta primers. Repertoires were generated with immunoSEQ multiplex PCR, while TCRdb's copy carries only in-frame clones and drops some. This sample has around 70,000 clones, with 78% found just once. Sequenced sample: PBMCs. The clonotype comes from a girl between 5 and 17 years old in good health and CMV-seropositive. V usage is TRBV29-1 and J usage is TRBJ2-2, with 13 positions matching TRBD2. CDR3 bases: TGCAGCGCTACTAGCGGGGGGGCCTGGAGCGGGGAGCTGTTTTTT. Translation: CSATSGGAWSGELFF.